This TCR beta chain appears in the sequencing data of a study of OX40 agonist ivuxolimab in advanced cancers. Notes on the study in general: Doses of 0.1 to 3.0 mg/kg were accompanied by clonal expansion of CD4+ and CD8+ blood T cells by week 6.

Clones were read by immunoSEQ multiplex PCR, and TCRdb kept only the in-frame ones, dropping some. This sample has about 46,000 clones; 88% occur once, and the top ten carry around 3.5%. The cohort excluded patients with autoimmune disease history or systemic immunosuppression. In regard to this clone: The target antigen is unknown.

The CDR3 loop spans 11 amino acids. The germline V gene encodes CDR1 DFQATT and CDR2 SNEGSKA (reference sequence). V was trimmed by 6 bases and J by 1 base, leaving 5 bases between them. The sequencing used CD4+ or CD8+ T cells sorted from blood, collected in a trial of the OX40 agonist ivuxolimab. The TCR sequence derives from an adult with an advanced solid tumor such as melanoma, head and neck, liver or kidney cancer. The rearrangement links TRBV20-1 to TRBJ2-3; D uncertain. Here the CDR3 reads CSATGTDTQYF. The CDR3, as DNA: TGCAGTGCGACGGGCACAGATACGCAGTATTTT.